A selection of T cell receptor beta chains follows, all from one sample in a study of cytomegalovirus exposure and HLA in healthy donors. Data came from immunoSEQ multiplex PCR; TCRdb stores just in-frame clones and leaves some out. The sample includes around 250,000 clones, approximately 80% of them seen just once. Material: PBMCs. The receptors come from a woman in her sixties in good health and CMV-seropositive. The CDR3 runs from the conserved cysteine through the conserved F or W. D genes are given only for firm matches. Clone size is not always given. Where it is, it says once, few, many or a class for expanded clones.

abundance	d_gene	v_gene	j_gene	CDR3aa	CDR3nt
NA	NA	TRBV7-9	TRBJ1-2	CASSLGPTGNGAGYTF	TGTGCCAGCAGCTTAGGACCAACAGGGAATGGGGCTGGCTACACCTTC
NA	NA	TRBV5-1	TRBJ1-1	CASSRDTMNTEAFF	TGCGCCAGCAGTCGGGATACCATGAACACTGAAGCTTTCTTT
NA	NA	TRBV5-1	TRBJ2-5	CASNAGKPQETQYF	TGCGCCAGCAACGCAGGGAAACCCCAAGAGACCCAGTACTTC
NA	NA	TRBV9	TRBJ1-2	CASSDASPGEPRNYGYTF	TGTGCCAGCAGCGACGCCTCCCCTGGGGAGCCTCGAAACTATGGCTACACCTTC
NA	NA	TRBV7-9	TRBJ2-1	CASSPRDPGMENEQFF	TGTGCCAGCAGCCCACGGGATCCCGGTATGGAGAATGAGCAGTTCTTC
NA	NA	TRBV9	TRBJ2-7	CASSGQGYEQYF	TGTGCCAGCAGCGGGCAGGGGTACGAGCAGTACTTC
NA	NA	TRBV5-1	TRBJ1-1	CASSGGGGRNTEAFF	TGCGCCAGCAGCGGCGGGGGGGGCAGAAACACTGAAGCTTTCTTT
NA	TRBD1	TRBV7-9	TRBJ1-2	CASSSGQKGYTF	TGTGCCAGCAGCTCGGGACAGAAAGGCTACACCTTC
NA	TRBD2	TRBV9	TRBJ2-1	CASEGLAGHNEQFF	TGTGCCAGCGAGGGACTAGCGGGTCACAATGAGCAGTTCTTC
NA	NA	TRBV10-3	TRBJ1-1	CAISDRDFGTEAFF	TGTGCCATCAGTGATCGGGACTTTGGCACTGAAGCTTTCTTT
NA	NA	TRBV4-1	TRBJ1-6	CASSQEAGARYSPLHF	TGCGCCAGCAGCCAAGAGGCAGGCGCACGCTATTCACCCCTCCACTTT
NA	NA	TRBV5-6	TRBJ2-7	CASSLGGYSYEQYF	TGTGCCAGCAGCTTGGGAGGTTATTCTTACGAGCAGTACTTC
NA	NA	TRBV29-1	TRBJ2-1	CSVESRFSNEQFF	TGCAGCGTTGAATCGCGGTTTAGCAATGAGCAGTTCTTC
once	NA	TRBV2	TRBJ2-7	CASKTDSPFSEQYF	TGTGCCAGCAAGACTGACAGCCCCTTTAGCGAGCAGTACTTC
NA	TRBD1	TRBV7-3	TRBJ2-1	CASSLWTGDEQFF	TGTGCCAGCAGCTTATGGACAGGCGATGAGCAGTTCTTC
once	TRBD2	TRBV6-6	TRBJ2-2	CASTNGRPGELFF	TGTGCCAGCACTAACGGGAGGCCCGGGGAGCTGTTTTTT
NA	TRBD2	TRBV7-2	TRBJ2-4	CASSLGGSGRAKNIQYF	TGTGCCAGCAGCTTAGGAGGTAGCGGGAGGGCCAAAAACATTCAGTACTTC
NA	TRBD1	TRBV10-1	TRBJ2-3	CASSELGTGTEDTQYF	TGCGCCAGCAGTGAACTCGGGACAGGGACTGAAGATACGCAGTATTTT
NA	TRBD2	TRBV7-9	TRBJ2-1	CASSKRDLSYNEQFF	TGTGCCAGCAGCAAGCGGGACCTCTCCTACAATGAGCAGTTCTTC
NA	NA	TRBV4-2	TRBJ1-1	CASSQVTGRESGAFF	TGTGCCAGCAGCCAAGTCACGGGAAGGGAATCTGGAGCTTTCTTT
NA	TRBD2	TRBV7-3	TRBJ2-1	CASSLGLAGGDEQFF	TGTGCCAGCAGTCTGGGGCTAGCGGGAGGCGATGAGCAGTTCTTC
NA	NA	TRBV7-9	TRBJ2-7	CASSLGDSSVEQYF	TGTGCCAGCAGCTTAGGGGACTCCTCGGTCGAGCAGTACTTC
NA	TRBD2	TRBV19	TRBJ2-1	CASSILAGGVYNEQFF	TGTGCCAGTAGTATCCTAGCGGGAGGGGTATACAATGAGCAGTTCTTC
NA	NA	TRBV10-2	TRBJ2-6	CASSEPGQPSGANVLTF	TGCGCCAGCAGTGAGCCGGGACAACCCTCTGGGGCCAACGTCCTGACTTTC
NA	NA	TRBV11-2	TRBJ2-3	CASSKLSGARTDTQYF	TGTGCCAGCAGCAAGCTTAGCGGAGCCCGTACAGATACGCAGTATTTT
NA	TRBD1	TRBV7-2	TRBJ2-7	CASSSRGTGGSYEQYF	TGTGCCAGCAGCTCTAGAGGGACAGGGGGCTCCTACGAGCAGTACTTC
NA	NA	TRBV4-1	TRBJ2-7	CASSQGQNEQYF	TGCGCCAGCAGCCAAGGACAGAACGAGCAGTACTTC